This TCR beta chain emerged from a study of shared clonotypes between healthy human individuals. Background on the study: Each donor contributed plates that comprised three CD4 naive, three CD4 memory, two CD8 naive and one CD8 memory.

The study, taken as a whole, reports: Clonotypes not shared had lower generation probabilities than those common to all four donors. With four donors compared, 5% to 5.5% of naive CD4 clonotypes were shared.

V was clipped by 0 bases and J by 2 bases, with 14 bases between them. CDR3 length: 16 residues. From germline, CDR1 is GTSNPN and CDR2 SVGIG (reference sequence). Comment on this clone: What it binds is unknown.

This table comes from immunoSEQ multiplex PCR, and its TCRdb copy is limited to in-frame clones, with some not included. The sample consists of just over 2,000,000 clones, 85% to 95% of them appearing once. The rearrangement links TRBV30 to TRBJ1-3; TRBD1 is a possible D gene (5 bases). The clonotype comes from a man younger than 30 in good health. What was sequenced was naive CD4+ T cells sorted from blood. Noted subset: CD45RA+ positively selected. This CDR3 reads CAWSVRRGLTGNTIYF. Written as DNA, the CDR3 is TGTGCCTGGAGTGTACGGCGGGGACTAACTGGAAACACCATATATTTT.